The 3 T cell receptor beta chains reported below all come from one sample, sequenced in a study of response to subunit inactivated influenza vaccine. MiXCR, run by TCRdb on the RT-PCR reads, gives a single entry per CDR3 protein. The data contain 500,000 to 550,000 distinct CDR3 sequences, 7.5% to 8.5% of them singletons. The sample here was PBMCs from blood, taken 23 months after vaccination. These receptors were collected from a man between 45 and 75 years old who received an inactivated influenza vaccine.

The genes are TRBV28 and TRBJ1-1, with D possibly TRBD1 on 5 matching bases. V lost 2 bases to trimming and J lost 7 bases, with 14 bases between them. The CDR3 is 14 amino acids. Germline values: CDR1 MDHEN, CDR2 SYDVKM. The CDR3 nucleotides read TGTGCCAGCAGTTTAAAATGGGGGGTTGGTGAAGCTTTCTTT. This translates into CASSLKWGVGEAFF.

The rearrangement uses TRBV7-9 and TRBJ1-5; D call uncertain. Germline CDR1 reads SEHNR; CDR2 reads FQNEAQ (reference sequence). The length of the CDR3 is 13 residues. V was clipped by 5 bases and J by 5 bases, with 10 bases between them. This CDR3 is CASSKDRYQPQHF. Written as DNA, the CDR3 is TGTGCCAGCAGCAAGGACCGATATCAGCCCCAGCATTTT.

The sample holds many counts of this clonotype. The rearrangement uses TRBV30 and TRBJ2-7; no definite D call. This CDR3 comprises 12 residues. CDR1 is GTSNPN and CDR2 is SVGIG in the germline V gene (reference sequence). V dropped 3 bases and J dropped 0 bases, with 6 bases sitting between them. The chain's CDR3 is CAWRDDSYEQYF. Here the CDR3 DNA reads TGTGCCTGGAGGGACGACTCCTACGAGCAGTACTTC.